A single T cell receptor beta chain is shown here with its context. Its matching antigen is unknown. The entry originates in a study of lymphopenia after photon versus proton radiotherapy. Study-wide findings and caveats: Larger post-nadir TCR diversity loss correlated inversely with survival in deceased patients. Post-nadir diversity loss with photons came from oligoclonal expansion, particularly CD8+ Temra cells.

Assay: immunoSEQ multiplex PCR; the TCRdb copy retains only in-frame clones and omits some. The table lists over 25,000 clones, about nine tenths of them singletons. V gave up 4 bases and J gave up 7 bases, with 14 bases separating them. The germline gives CDR1 SQVTM, CDR2 ANQGSEA. The CDR3 totals 12 residues. This chain joins TRBV29-1 and TRBJ2-7; no clear D gene. The clonotype was recovered from a woman aged 45-59 years with pancreatic cancer. Sequenced here: peripheral blood, sampled from a patient treated with photon-based radiotherapy. The CDR3 nucleotides are TGCAGCGTTGTCAAGGGAAGTATGGAGCAGTACTTC. Translated, it gives CSVVKGSMEQYF.